This record concerns one T cell receptor beta chain sequence. Its antigen remains unidentified. This entry comes from a study of T cells in Graves' hyperthyroidism and ophthalmopathy. Study as a whole: Upon initial diagnosis and before any treatment, peripheral blood was collected.

Diagnosing involved the use of clinical symptoms, serum thyroxine and TRAb, thyroid ultrasound and orbital computed tomography. When hyperthyroidism was first diagnosed, the blood sample was taken, preceding any ophthalmopathy symptoms. Study conclusions and caveats: Progression to ophthalmopathy was predicted a median of about six months early.

Amplified regions were TCR beta CDR3 sequences from RNA transcripts. A set of HTBI primers served as the primers for a first-round RT-PCR of the TCR CDR3. MiXCR, applied by TCRdb to the multiplex PCR reads, yields one record per CDR3 protein. This table holds around 700,000 distinct CDR3 sequences, 18% found once. Sequenced: blood. This receptor was obtained from a woman aged 45-59 years with Graves' hyperthyroidism that later progressed to Graves' ophthalmopathy.

For the CDR3, the DNA is TGCGCCAGCAGCCAGGGTAGGGTTATGGATTCACCCCTCCACTTT. Its translation is CASSQGRVMDSPLHF. This chain links TRBV4-1 with TRBJ1-6; D is uncertain. The V gene lost 3 bases and the J gene lost 8 bases, with 14 bases spanning the gap. CDR1 MGHRA and CDR2 YSYEKL come from the germline V gene. The CDR3 is 15 amino acids.